Below, one TCR beta chain is given with its context. Its antigen is still unknown. The CDR3 runs to 15 residues. Germline V CDR1 and CDR2: MGHRA, YSYEKL. Trimming took off 2 bases at V and 1 base at J, with 9 bases between the two ends. Overall study findings and caveats: Tumor-infiltrating Treg TCR alpha and beta sequences overlapped most with tumor naive CD4+ T cells, then blood naive. The larger-cohort validation was restricted to a single TCR beta V-J rearrangement rather than whole repertoires. In terms of TCR gene usage, tumor memory CD4+ T cells clustered together with blood and lymph node memory CD4+ cells, as well as with lymph node naive CD4+ cells.

Full-length variable regions came from constant-region reverse primers plus semi-nested Nested Universal Primer A PCR. TCRdb re-derived calls from the 5' RACE reads in MiXCR, one entry per CDR3 protein. The table includes over 45,000 distinct CDR3 sequences, approximately 27% detected once. Treg sorting used a CD4+CD25+CD127-/low gate. The rearrangement links TRBV4-1 to TRBJ1-5; D gene unclear. Sequenced input: tumor-infiltrating Tregs sorted from the breast tumor. This clonotype originated in a female donor with breast cancer. CDR3 sequence reads: CASSQLAGSNQPQHF. Written as DNA, the CDR3 is TGCGCCAGCAGCCAATTAGCTGGGAGCAATCAGCCCCAGCATTTT.